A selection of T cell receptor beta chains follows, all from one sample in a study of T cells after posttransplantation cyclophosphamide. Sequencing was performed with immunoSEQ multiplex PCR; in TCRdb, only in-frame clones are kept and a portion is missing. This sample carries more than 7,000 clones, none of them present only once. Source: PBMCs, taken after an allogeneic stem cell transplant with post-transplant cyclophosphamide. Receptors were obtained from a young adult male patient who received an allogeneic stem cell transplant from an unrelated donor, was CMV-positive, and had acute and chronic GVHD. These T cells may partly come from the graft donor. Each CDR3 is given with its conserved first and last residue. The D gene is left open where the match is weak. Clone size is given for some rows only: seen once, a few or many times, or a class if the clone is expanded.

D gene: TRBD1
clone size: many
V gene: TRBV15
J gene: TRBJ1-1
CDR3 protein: CATSSRTGTEAFF
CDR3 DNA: TGTGCCACCAGCTCTCGGACAGGGACTGAAGCTTTCTTT

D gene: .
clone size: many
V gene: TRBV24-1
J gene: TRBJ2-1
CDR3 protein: CATSTAGTPTENRDNEQFF
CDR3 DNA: TGTGCCACCAGTACAGCCGGGACTCCAACCGAGAACCGAGACAATGAGCAGTTCTTC

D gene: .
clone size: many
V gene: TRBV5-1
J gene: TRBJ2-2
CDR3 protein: CASSLDGGIQTNTGELFF
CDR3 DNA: TGCGCCAGCAGCTTGGATGGCGGAATACAAACGAACACCGGGGAGCTGTTTTTT

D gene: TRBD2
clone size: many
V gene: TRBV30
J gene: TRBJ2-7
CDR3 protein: CAWSVGRLAGDEQYF
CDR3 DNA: TGTGCCTGGAGTGTAGGGAGACTAGCGGGAGACGAGCAGTACTTC

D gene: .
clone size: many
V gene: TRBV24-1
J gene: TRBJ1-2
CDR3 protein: CATSDSGSYGYTF
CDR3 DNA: TGTGCCACCAGTGACTCAGGGTCCTATGGCTACACCTTC

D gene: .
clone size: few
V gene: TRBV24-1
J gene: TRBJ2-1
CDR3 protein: CATSDSGDGGGNEQFF
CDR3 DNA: TGTGCCACCAGTGACTCAGGCGATGGGGGCGGCAATGAGCAGTTCTTC

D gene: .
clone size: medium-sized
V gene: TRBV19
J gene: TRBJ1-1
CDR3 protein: CASSIEVVSTAEAFF
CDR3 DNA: TGTGCCAGTAGTATAGAGGTAGTGTCGACAGCTGAAGCTTTCTTT

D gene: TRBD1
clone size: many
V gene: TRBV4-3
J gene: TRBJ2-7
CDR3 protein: CASSQTTGAFRDEQYF
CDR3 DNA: TGCGCCAGCAGCCAAACAACAGGGGCCTTTAGGGACGAGCAGTACTTC

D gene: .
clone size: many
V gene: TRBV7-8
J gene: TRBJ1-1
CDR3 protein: CASSFQGRDTEAFF
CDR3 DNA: TGTGCCAGCAGCTTCCAGGGTCGGGACACTGAAGCTTTCTTT

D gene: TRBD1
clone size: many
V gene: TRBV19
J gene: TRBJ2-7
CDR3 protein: CASSRWSTGGSYEQYF
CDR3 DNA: TGTGCCAGTAGTAGATGGTCAACAGGGGGCTCGTACGAGCAGTACTTC

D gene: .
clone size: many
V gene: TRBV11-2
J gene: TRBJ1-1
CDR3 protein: CASSLAWGRGRDTEAFF
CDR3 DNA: TGTGCCAGCAGCTTAGCGTGGGGTAGGGGAAGGGACACTGAAGCTTTCTTT

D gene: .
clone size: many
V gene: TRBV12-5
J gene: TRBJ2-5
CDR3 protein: CASGKGETQYF
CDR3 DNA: TGTGCTAGTGGGAAAGGAGAGACCCAGTACTTC

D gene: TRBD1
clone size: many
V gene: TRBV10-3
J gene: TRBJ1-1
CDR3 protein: CAISDPGQGRDTEAFF
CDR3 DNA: TGTGCCATCAGTGATCCGGGACAGGGTCGGGACACTGAAGCTTTCTTT

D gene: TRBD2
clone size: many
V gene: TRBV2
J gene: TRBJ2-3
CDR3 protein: CASSVRTSGRDTQYF
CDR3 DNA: TGTGCCAGCAGTGTTCGTACTAGCGGGAGGGATACGCAGTATTTT

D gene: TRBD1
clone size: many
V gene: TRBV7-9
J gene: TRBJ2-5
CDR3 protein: CASSLPGQGETQYF
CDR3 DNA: TGTGCCAGCAGCCTCCCGGGACAGGGAGAGACCCAGTACTTC

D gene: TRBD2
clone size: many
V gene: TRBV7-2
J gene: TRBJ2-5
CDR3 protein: CASSLAPGLDQETQYF
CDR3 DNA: TGTGCCAGCAGCTTAGCGCCGGGACTAGACCAAGAGACCCAGTACTTC

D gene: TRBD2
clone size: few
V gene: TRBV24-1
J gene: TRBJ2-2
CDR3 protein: CATSDLGLGHGELFF
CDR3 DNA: TGTGCCACCAGTGACCTGGGACTAGGACACGGGGAGCTGTTTTTT

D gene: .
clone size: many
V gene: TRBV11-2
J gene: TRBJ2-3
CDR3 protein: CASSLDAGNTDTQYF
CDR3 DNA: TGTGCCAGCAGCTTAGATGCGGGAAACACAGATACGCAGTATTTT

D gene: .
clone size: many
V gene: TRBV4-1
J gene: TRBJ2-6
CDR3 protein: CASSRASDQSGANVLTF
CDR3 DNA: TGCGCCAGCAGCCGAGCTAGCGATCAATCTGGGGCCAACGTCCTGACTTTC

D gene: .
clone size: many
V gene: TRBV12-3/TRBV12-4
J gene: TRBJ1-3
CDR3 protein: CASSLGGGLFGNTIYF
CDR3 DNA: TGTGCCAGCAGTTTAGGGGGGGGCCTCTTTGGAAACACCATATATTTT

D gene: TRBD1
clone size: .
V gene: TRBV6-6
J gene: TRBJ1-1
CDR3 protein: CASSYSTGITQAFF
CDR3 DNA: TGTGCCAGCAGTTACTCGACAGGGATCACTCAAGCTTTCTTT

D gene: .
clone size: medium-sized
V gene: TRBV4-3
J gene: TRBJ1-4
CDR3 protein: CASSPNQAEKLFF
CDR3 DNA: TGCGCCAGCAGCCCCAACCAGGCTGAAAAACTGTTTTTT

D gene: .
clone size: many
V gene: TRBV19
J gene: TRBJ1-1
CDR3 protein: CASSAFVDTEAFF
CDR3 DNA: TGTGCCAGTAGTGCGTTCGTGGACACTGAAGCTTTCTTT

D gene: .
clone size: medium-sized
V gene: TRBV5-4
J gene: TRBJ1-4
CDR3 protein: CASSPAGAGNEKLFF
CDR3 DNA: TGTGCCAGCAGCCCTGCGGGGGCAGGGAATGAAAAACTGTTTTTT

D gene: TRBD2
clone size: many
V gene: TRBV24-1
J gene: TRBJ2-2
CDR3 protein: CATSALAASGSPGELFF
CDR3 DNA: TGTGCCACCAGTGCCCTCGCGGCTAGCGGGAGCCCCGGGGAGCTGTTTTTT

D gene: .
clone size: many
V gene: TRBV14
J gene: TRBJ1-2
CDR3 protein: CASSPDRRLYGYTF
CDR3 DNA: TGTGCCAGCAGTCCGGACAGACGACTCTATGGCTACACCTTC

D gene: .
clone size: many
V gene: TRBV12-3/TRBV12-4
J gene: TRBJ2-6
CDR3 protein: CASRDTTNSGANVLTF
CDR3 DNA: TGTGCCAGCAGGGATACTACGAACTCTGGGGCCAACGTCCTGACTTTC

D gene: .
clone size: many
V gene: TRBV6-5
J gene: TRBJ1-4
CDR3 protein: CASSYVTDEKLFF
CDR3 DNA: TGTGCCAGCAGTTACGTCACGGATGAAAAACTGTTTTTT

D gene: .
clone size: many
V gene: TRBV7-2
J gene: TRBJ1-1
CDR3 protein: CASSPTRASNTEAFF
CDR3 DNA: TGTGCCAGCAGCCCGACCAGGGCATCCAACACTGAAGCTTTCTTT

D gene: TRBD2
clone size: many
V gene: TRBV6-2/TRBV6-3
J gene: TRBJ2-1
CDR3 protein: CASKLGLAGFNEQFF
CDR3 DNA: TGTGCCAGCAAGCTAGGACTAGCGGGCTTCAATGAGCAGTTCTTC

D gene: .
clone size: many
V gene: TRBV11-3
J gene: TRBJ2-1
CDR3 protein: CASSLEGAYNEQFF
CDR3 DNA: TGTGCCAGCAGCTTAGAGGGGGCGTACAATGAGCAGTTCTTC

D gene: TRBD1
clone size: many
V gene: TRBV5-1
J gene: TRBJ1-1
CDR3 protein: CASSLRRQGQGVTEAFF
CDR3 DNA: TGCGCCAGCAGCTTGAGGAGGCAGGGACAGGGGGTCACTGAAGCTTTCTTT

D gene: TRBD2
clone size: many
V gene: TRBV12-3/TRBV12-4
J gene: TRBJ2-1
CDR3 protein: CASRTSTSGGASSYNEQFF
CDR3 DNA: TGTGCCAGCAGAACCTCGACTAGCGGGGGAGCCTCCTCCTACAATGAGCAGTTCTTC

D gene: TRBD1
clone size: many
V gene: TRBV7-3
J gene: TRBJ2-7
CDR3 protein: CASSSDRGSHYEQYF
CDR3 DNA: TGTGCCAGCAGCTCCGACAGGGGATCTCACTACGAGCAGTACTTC

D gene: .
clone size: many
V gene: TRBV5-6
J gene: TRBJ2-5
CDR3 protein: CASSLILTDPKETQYF
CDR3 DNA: TGTGCCAGCAGCCTTATACTGACAGACCCAAAAGAGACCCAGTACTTC

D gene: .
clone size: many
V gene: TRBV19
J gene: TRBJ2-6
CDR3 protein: CASSSYGANVLTF
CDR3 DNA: TGTGCCAGTAGTTCCTACGGGGCCAACGTCCTGACTTTC

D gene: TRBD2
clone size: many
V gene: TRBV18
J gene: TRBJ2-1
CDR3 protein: CASSGGGIYNEQFF
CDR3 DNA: TGTGCCAGCTCAGGGGGGGGAATCTACAATGAGCAGTTCTTC

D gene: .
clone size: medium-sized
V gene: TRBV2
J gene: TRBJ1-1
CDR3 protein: CASSGYGVNTEAFF
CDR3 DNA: TGTGCCAGCAGTGGTTACGGGGTTAACACTGAAGCTTTCTTT

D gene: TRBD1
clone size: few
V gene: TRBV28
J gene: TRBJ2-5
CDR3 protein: CASRGTARETQYF
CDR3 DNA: TGTGCCAGCAGGGGGACAGCCCGTGAGACCCAGTACTTC

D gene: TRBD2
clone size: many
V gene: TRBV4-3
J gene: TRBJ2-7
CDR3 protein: CASSHGGGSGGAYYEQYF
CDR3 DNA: TGCGCCAGCAGCCATGGAGGAGGTAGCGGGGGGGCTTACTACGAGCAGTACTTC

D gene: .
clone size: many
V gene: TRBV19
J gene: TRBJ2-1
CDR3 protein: CASSINRVTLVSTYNEQFF
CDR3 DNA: TGTGCCAGTAGTATCAACAGGGTCACCCTTGTCTCGACTTACAATGAGCAGTTCTTC

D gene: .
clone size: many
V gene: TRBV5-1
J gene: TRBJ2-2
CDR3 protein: CASSREGGNTGELFF
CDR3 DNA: TGCGCCAGCAGCCGAGAAGGGGGAAACACCGGGGAGCTGTTTTTT

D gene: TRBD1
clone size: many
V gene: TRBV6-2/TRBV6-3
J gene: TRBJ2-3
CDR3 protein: CASSYLAQGAPSTDTQYF
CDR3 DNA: TGTGCCAGCAGTTACCTCGCCCAGGGGGCGCCCAGCACAGATACGCAGTATTTT

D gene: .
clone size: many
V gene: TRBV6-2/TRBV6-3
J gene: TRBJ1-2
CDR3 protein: CASSYLSYGYTF
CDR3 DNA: TGTGCCAGCAGTTATCTAAGCTATGGCTACACCTTC

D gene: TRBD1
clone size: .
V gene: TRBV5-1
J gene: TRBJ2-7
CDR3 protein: CASRVGDRGYEQYF
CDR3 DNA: TGCGCCAGCAGGGTAGGGGACAGGGGCTACGAGCAGTACTTC

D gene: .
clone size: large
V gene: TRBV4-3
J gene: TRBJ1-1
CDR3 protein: CASSQQTEDPEAFF
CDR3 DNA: TGCGCCAGCAGCCAACAGACAGAGGACCCTGAAGCTTTCTTT

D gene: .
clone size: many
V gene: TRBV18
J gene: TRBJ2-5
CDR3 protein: CASSPRAQETQYF
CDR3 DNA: TGTGCCAGCTCACCCAGGGCCCAAGAGACCCAGTACTTC

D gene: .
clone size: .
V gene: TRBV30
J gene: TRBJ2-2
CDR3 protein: CAWARGAFTGELFF
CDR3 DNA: TGTGCCTGGGCCAGGGGCGCCTTTACCGGGGAGCTGTTTTTT

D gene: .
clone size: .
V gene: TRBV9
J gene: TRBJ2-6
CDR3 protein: CASSARGSSGANVLTF
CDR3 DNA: TGTGCCAGCAGCGCCAGGGGTAGCTCTGGGGCCAACGTCCTGACTTTC

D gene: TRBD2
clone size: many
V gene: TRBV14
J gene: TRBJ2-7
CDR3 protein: CASSHTTSWRSYEQYF
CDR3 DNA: TGTGCCAGCAGCCATACGACTAGCTGGAGATCCTACGAGCAGTACTTC

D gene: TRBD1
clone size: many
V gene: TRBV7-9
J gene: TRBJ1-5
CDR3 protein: CASSPGTGFNNQPQHF
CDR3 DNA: TGTGCCAGCAGCCCCGGGACAGGGTTTAACAATCAGCCCCAGCATTTT

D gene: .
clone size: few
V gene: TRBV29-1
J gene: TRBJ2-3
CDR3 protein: CSVVSQGDTQYF
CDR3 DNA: TGCAGCGTTGTTAGCCAGGGAGATACGCAGTATTTT

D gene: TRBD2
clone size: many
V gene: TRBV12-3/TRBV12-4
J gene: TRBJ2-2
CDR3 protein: CASSPGLAGGPGTGELFF
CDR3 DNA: TGTGCCAGCAGTCCAGGACTAGCGGGGGGGCCGGGCACCGGGGAGCTGTTTTTT

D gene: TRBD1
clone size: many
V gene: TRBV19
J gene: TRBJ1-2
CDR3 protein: CASSITGGDYGYTF
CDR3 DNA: TGTGCCAGTAGTATAACAGGGGGCGACTATGGCTACACCTTC

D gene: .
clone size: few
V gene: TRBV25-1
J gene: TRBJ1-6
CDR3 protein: CASSASGNSPLHF
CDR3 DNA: TGTGCCAGCAGCGCGTCGGGTAATTCACCCCTCCACTTT